Below are 24 T cell receptor beta chains sequenced from a single sample in a study of blood T cell repertoires in COVID-19. Some clones are missing from TCRdb's copy, which holds only in-frame ones; the method was immunoSEQ multiplex PCR. The sample lists 250,000 to 300,000 clones, 84% occurring once. The sample consisted of peripheral blood. The receptors come from a man aged 55 to 70 with acute or convalescent COVID-19.

This clone was detected only once. The J gene is TRBJ1-6, the V gene TRBV10-2; weak D call: TRBD1 (5 bases). The V end was cut by 7 bases, the J end by 0 bases, with 10 bases between. The CDR3 loop spans 15 amino acids. From germline, CDR1 is WSHSY and CDR2 SAAADI. The CDR3 bases are TGCGCCAGCACCCTGACAGACTCCTATAATTCACCCCTCCACTTT. This codes for CASTLTDSYNSPLHF.

V gene TRBV7-8 combines with J gene TRBJ1-6, with D maybe TRBD1 (6 bases). The germline gives CDR1 SGHVS, CDR2 FQNEAQ. This CDR3 contains 13 residues. V was pared by 6 bases and J by 10 bases, with 13 bases between. CDR3 bases: TGTGCCAGCAGGCAGGGGTTCAGCTCACCCCTCCACTTT. Its translation is CASRQGFSSPLHF.

V usage is TRBV4-1 and J usage is TRBJ2-7; D perhaps matches TRBD1 (6 bases). Trimming stripped 9 bases from V and 0 bases from J, with 15 bases between. The germline gives CDR1 MGHRA, CDR2 YSYEKL. The CDR3 is 14 amino acids. The CDR3 DNA reads TGCGCCAGTTCAGGGGACCCTAGCTCCTACGAGCAGTACTTC. Amino acid sequence: CASSGDPSSYEQYF.

The V and J genes are TRBV14 and TRBJ2-7; 8 bases agree with TRBD2. CDR1 is SGHDN, CDR2 FVKESK, per germline. Trimming at V came to 5 bases and at J to 1 base, leaving 7 bases not matched to a gene. CDR3 length equals 15 residues. CDR3 protein: CASSYGTSGSYEQYF. The CDR3 DNA reads TGTGCCAGCAGCTACGGGACTAGTGGATCCTACGAGCAGTACTTC.

This clone was seen a few times. The V and J genes are TRBV10-3 and TRBJ1-2; 10 positions agree with TRBD1. CDR3 length: 15 amino acids. The J segment lost 7 bases and the V segment lost 4 bases, leaving 9 bases of the junction unmatched. Germline V gene lookup returns CDR1 ENHRY and CDR2 SYGVKD. Written as DNA, the CDR3 is TGTGCCATCAGTGTCCGGGACAGGGGCACGGGTGGCTACACCTTC. This sequence encodes CAISVRDRGTGGYTF.

The rearrangement joins TRBV29-1 to TRBJ1-2, with 8 bases that match TRBD1. The germline gives CDR1 SQVTM, CDR2 ANQGSEA. The CDR3 has 16 amino acids. The ends lost 1 base at V and 5 bases at J; junction bases unmatched: 12. CDR3 sequence (DNA): TGCAGCGTTGAAGGGCAGGGGGCGGTAATTGGGTATGGCTACACCTTC. Protein sequence: CSVEGQGAVIGYGYTF.

The genes are TRBV9 and TRBJ1-4; a possible D gene is TRBD1 (6 bases). The germline V gene encodes CDR1 SGDLS and CDR2 YYNGEE. The CDR3 covers 15 residues. Trimming cost V 4 bases and J 8 bases, with 18 bases left between them. The CDR3 loop is CASSLQAGQDEKLFF. Written as DNA, the CDR3 is TGTGCCAGCAGCTTACAAGCGGGACAAGACGAAAAACTGTTTTTT. Combining the CDR3 with reference TRBV9 and TRBJ1-4 gives the whole variable domain DSGVTQTPKHLITATGQRVTLRCSPRSGDLSVYWYQQSLDQGLQFLIQYYNGEERAKGNILERFSAQQFPDLHSELNLSSLELGDSALYFCASSLQAGQDEKLFFGSGTQLSVL.

The table lists this clone with a few counts. This sample includes further DNA sequences coding for the same CDR3. J is TRBJ2-6 and V is TRBV29-1, with unresolved D. There are 12 residues in the CDR3. Germline CDR1 is SQVTM and CDR2 is ANQGSEA. V was cut by 3 bases and J by 4 bases, with 4 bases left in between. The CDR3 here is CSVDSGANVLTF. The CDR3 bases are TGCAGCGTTGATAGCGGGGCCAACGTCCTGACTTTC.

A word on this clone: Additional DNA sequences in this sample encode the identical CDR3. This rearrangement joins TRBV5-1 to TRBJ2-6, with TRBD1 identical over 7 bases. Germline loops: CDR1 SGHRS, CDR2 YFSETQ. The CDR3 contains 16 residues. The ends lost 0 bases at V and 3 bases at J; junction bases unmatched: 3. This CDR3 is CASSLGQGYGANVLTF. CDR3 in DNA: TGCGCCAGCAGCTTGGGACAGGGATATGGGGCCAACGTCCTGACTTTC.

This clone was observed once. The chain combines TRBV24-1 with TRBJ2-3; D not resolved. V was shortened by 4 bases and J by 1 base, with 20 bases between the two germline ends. CDR1 KGHDR and CDR2 SFDVKD come from the germline V gene. The CDR3 length is 18 residues. CDR3 residues: CATSDKRSYSFRTDTQYF. In DNA, the CDR3 is TGTGCCACCAGTGACAAACGATCCTATTCCTTCCGCACAGATACGCAGTATTTT.

The genes are TRBV28 and TRBJ2-7; no firm D call. Trimming left V 3 bases short and J 7 bases short, with 13 bases between. CDR1 and CDR2 from the germline V gene are MDHEN and SYDVKM. The CDR3 runs to 13 residues. The DNA for the CDR3 is TGTGCCAGCAGTTTTCTGAGCTCCTGGGAGCAGTACTTC. Translation: CASSFLSSWEQYF.

The chain employs TRBV5-1 and TRBJ2-5, with D maybe TRBD1 (6 bases). The CDR3 consists of 16 residues. In germline, CDR1 is SGHRS, CDR2 YFSETQ. V lost 1 base and J 1 base, leaving 14 bases between the germline ends. The CDR3 sequence is CASSLLTGSLQETQYF. CDR3 DNA: TGCGCCAGCAGCTTGCTTACAGGGTCCCTCCAAGAGACCCAGTACTTC.

The CDR3 here is CASSEAGTGTFWQYF. DNA for the CDR3: TGTGCCAGCAGTGAAGCCGGGACAGGGACCTTTTGGCAGTACTTC. The chain carries TRBV6-1 and TRBJ2-7, with TRBD1 matching 9 bases. After removal of 0 bases from V and 9 bases from J, the junction contained 9 bases not matched to a gene. This CDR3 is 15 amino acids long. CDR1 is MNHNS and CDR2 is SASEGT in the germline V gene.

The chain links TRBV2 to TRBJ2-2, with D maybe TRBD1 (6 bases). The CDR3 is 16 amino acids. Trimming pared 2 bases from V and 7 bases from J, leaving 17 bases between. Germline CDR1 is SNHLY and CDR2 is FYNNEI. CDR3 region: CASSETGTLFGGELFF. CDR3 coding DNA: TGTGCCAGCAGTGAAACAGGGACGTTGTTTGGCGGGGAGCTGTTTTTT.

The CDR3 DNA reads as TGTGCCAGCAGGAGGACAGTCAATGAGCAGTTCTTC. This gives the protein CASRRTVNEQFF. The chain employs TRBV6-5 and TRBJ2-1, with D perhaps TRBD1 (6 bases). CDR1 and CDR2 (germline): MNHEY, SVGAGI. The CDR3 is made up of 12 amino acids. V lost 6 bases and J lost 6, with 9 bases in between.

J is TRBJ1-1 and V is TRBV5-1; maybe TRBD1 (5 bases). Trimming took 2 bases from V and 4 from J, leaving 15 bases between them. CDR1 is SGHRS, CDR2 YFSETQ, per germline. There are 15 residues in the CDR3. This CDR3 reads CASSLTGTGGTEAFF. The CDR3 DNA reads TGCGCCAGCAGCTTAACCGGGACTGGGGGCACTGAAGCTTTCTTT. The whole variable domain, remainder taken from reference TRBV5-1 and TRBJ1-1, is KAGVTQTPRYLIKTRGQQVTLSCSPISGHRSVSWYQQTPGQGLQFLFEYFSETQRNKGNFPGRFSGRQFSNSRSEMNVSTLELGDSALYLCASSLTGTGGTEAFFGQGTRLTVV.

The genes are TRBV9 and TRBJ2-1, with D tentatively TRBD2 (6 bases). V lost 6 bases and J 6 bases, leaving 22 bases between the germline ends. The CDR3 is 16 residues long. CDR1 SGDLS and CDR2 YYNGEE come from the germline V gene. This chain's CDR3 is CASTPGGSGVGNEQFF. CDR3 nucleotide sequence: TGTGCCAGCACCCCCGGAGGTTCGGGGGTGGGCAATGAGCAGTTCTTC.

CDR3 nucleotides: TGTGCCAGCAGCTTGGAAGGAGCGGGAGGAGACGAGCAGTACTTC. Translation gives CASSLEGAGGDEQYF. This chain joins TRBV5-4 and TRBJ2-7; 9 bases align to TRBD2. This CDR3 has 15 residues. The V segment lost 0 bases and the J segment 5 bases; nucleotides outside the gene matches: 6. Germline CDR1 reads SGHNT; CDR2 reads YYREEE (reference sequence).

The chain carries TRBV7-2 and TRBJ2-1; 9 bases map to TRBD2. This CDR3 region has 15 residues. Germline lookup yields CDR1 SGHTA and CDR2 FQGNSA. V was pared by 4 bases and J by 12 bases, with 13 bases of the junction left unmatched. The CDR3 reads CASSSDSGSRVRQFF. CDR3 DNA: TGTGCCAGCAGCTCCGATAGCGGGAGCAGGGTCCGGCAGTTCTTC.

The rearrangement joins TRBV6-4 to TRBJ2-3; the D is unclear. The germline V gene has CDR1 MRHNA and CDR2 SNTAGT. The CDR3 is made up of 14 amino acids. The V and J ends lost 0 bases and 2 bases respectively, with 6 bases between them. Here the CDR3 DNA reads TGTGCCAGCAGTGACTCGGCCCACACAGATACGCAGTATTTT. Translating it yields CASSDSAHTDTQYF.

The CDR3 bases are TGCGCCAGCAGCGAAGGTGGGCTAGCGGGAGGCACAGATACGCAGTATTTT. Amino acid sequence: CASSEGGLAGGTDTQYF. This chain joins TRBV4-3 and TRBJ2-3, with TRBD2 identical over 10 bases. The germline V gene encodes CDR1 LGHNA and CDR2 YSLEER. This CDR3 has 17 amino acids. Trimming removed 5 bases from V and 1 base from J; junction bases left unmatched: 9.

The chain couples TRBV19 to TRBJ1-1; TRBD1 matches at 7 bases. The CDR3 extends over 15 amino acids. CDR1 is LNHDA, CDR2 SQIVND, per germline (reference sequence). The V gene end was trimmed by 6 bases and the J gene end by 1 base; junction bases not matched to a gene: 8. CDR3 coding DNA: TGTGCCAGTAGGATCCGCCAGGGGGGGAACACTGAAGCTTTCTTT. It specifies CASRIRQGGNTEAFF. Full variable domain (remainder filled in from reference TRBV19 and TRBJ1-1): DGGITQSPKYLFRKEGQNVTLSCEQNLNHDAMYWYRQDPGQGLRLIYYSQIVNDFQKGDIAEGYSVSREKKESFPLTVTSAQKNPTAFYLCASRIRQGGNTEAFFGQGTRLTVV.

V usage is TRBV5-6 and J usage is TRBJ2-5, with 8 nucleotides matching TRBD2. In germline, CDR1 is SGHDT, CDR2 YYEEEE. The CDR3 is 12 residues long. J gave up 8 bases and V 4 bases, and 4 bases lay outside the gene matches. CDR3 nucleotides: TGTGCCAGCAGCGAGAGCGGGGGCACCCAGTACTTC. Translation: CASSESGGTQYF.

The CDR3 sequence: CAWTGLHTDTQYF. In DNA, the CDR3 is TGTGCCTGGACAGGGTTGCACACAGATACGCAGTATTTT. This rearrangement joins TRBV30 to TRBJ2-3; possibly TRBD1 for D (5 bases). V was trimmed by 4 bases and J by 2 bases, leaving 10 bases between them. The CDR3 loop spans 13 amino acids. Germline V gene data show CDR1 as GTSNPN and CDR2 as SVGIG (reference sequence).